Ten or more counts support the clone carrying this T cell receptor (beta chain). The antigen is not known. Researchers made TCR beta libraries by using iRepertoire HTBI primers and running Arm-PCR on CDR3 regions. TCRdb re-called the multiplex PCR reads with MiXCR, one entry per CDR3 protein. The profile shows around 230,000 distinct CDR3 sequences, about 16% of them singletons. The sample comes from a study of regulatory T cells in long-lasting Graves disease. General study findings and limits: Persistent disease exhibited a predilection for TRBV28, TRBJ1-2 and TRBJ2-5. Persistent cases of Graves' showed reduced TCR diversity relative to newly diagnosed patients. Comparison showed that persistent patients shared more public clonotypes (under 3,000) than new patients (roughly 1,000).

CDR3 length: 12 amino acids. Deletions cut 0 bases from V and 11 bases from J, with 11 bases between. Germline values: CDR1 SGHDT, CDR2 YYEEEE. The time point denotes: newly diagnosed GD, antithyroid drugs for less than 3 months. The authors made the TCR library using RNA they extracted from PBMCs. An approximately 9-milliliter sample of peripheral blood was drawn into EDTA tubes. The genes are TRBV5-6 and TRBJ2-5; no clear D gene. The specimen comprised peripheral blood mononuclear cells (PBMCs), sampled at new diagnosis, from a patient treated with antithyroid drugs. This receptor was taken from a female donor with Graves disease. CDR3 region: CASSLGPRQQYF. The CDR3 DNA is TGTGCCAGCAGCTTGGGGCCCCGACAACAGTACTTC.